This TCR beta chain was recovered during a study of OX40 agonist ivuxolimab in advanced cancers. Method: immunoSEQ multiplex PCR; TCRdb's copy keeps in-frame clones and lacks some. The profile shows about 69,000 clones, about 85% of them singletons. This clone has only one observation. J gave up 6 bases and V 4 bases, and 1 base lay outside the gene matches. Germline V gene lookup returns CDR1 WNHNN and CDR2 SYGVQD (reference sequence). CDR3 size: 13 residues. This TCR derives from an adult with an advanced solid tumor such as melanoma, head and neck, liver or kidney cancer. The sample was CD4+ or CD8+ T cells sorted from blood, taken in a trial of the OX40 agonist ivuxolimab. The V call is TRBV10-1, the J call TRBJ2-2, with TRBD2 matching 8 bases. CDR3 in DNA: TGCGCCAGCAGTGTGGGACTAGCCGGGGAGCTGTTTTTT. Its translation is CASSVGLAGELFF.